This T cell receptor (beta chain) appears in the sequencing data of a study of blood T cell repertoires in COVID-19. Study-wide context: The United States, Italy and Spain provided the acute and convalescent COVID-19 samples. T cells, B-cell-depleted T cells, or PBMCs provided the cDNA or gDNA that served as material.

The protocol was immunoSEQ multiplex PCR, while the TCRdb copy is restricted to in-frame clones and leaves out a portion. The sample consists of about 66,000 clones, approximately 91% of them appearing once. The junction had 6 bases not matched to a gene; V was cut back by 5 bases and J by 5 bases. This CDR3 has 15 residues. CDR1 MNHEY and CDR2 SVGAGI come from the germline V gene. This rearrangement joins TRBV6-5 to TRBJ2-1; 10 nucleotides align to TRBD1. The sequence derives from a human donor in a cohort sampled during active COVID-19. What was sequenced was peripheral blood. The CDR3 spells CASSPDRGGNNEQFF. DNA for the CDR3: TGTGCCAGCAGTCCGGACAGGGGGGGAAACAATGAGCAGTTCTTC.